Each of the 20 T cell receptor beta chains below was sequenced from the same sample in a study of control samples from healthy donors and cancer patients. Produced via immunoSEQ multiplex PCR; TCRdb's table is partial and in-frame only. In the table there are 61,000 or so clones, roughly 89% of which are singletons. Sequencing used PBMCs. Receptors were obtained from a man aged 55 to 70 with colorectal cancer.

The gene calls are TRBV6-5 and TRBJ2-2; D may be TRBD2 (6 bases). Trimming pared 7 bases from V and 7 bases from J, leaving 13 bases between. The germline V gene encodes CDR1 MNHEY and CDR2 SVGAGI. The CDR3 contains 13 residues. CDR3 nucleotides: TGTGCCAGCATGGCGGGGCGTATCGGGGAGCTGTTTTTT. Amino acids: CASMAGRIGELFF.

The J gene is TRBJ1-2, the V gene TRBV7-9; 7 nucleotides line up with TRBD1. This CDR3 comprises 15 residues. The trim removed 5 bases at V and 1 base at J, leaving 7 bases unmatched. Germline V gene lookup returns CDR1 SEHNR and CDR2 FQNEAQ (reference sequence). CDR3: CASSGGQSNNYGYTF. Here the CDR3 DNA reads TGTGCCAGCAGCGGGGGACAGAGCAATAACTATGGCTACACCTTC.

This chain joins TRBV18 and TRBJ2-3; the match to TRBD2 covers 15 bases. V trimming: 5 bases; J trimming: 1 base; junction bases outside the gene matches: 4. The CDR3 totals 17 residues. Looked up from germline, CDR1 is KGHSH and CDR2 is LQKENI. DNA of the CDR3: TGTGCCAGCTCATCCTGGACTAGCGGGGGGGGCACAGATACGCAGTATTTT. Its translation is CASSSWTSGGGTDTQYF.

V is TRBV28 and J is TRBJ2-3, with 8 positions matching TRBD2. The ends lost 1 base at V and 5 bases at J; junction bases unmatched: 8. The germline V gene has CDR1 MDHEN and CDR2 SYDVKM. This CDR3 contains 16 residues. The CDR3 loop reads CASSLFGGAVGDTQYF. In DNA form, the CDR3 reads TGTGCCAGCAGTTTATTCGGGGGGGCAGTAGGAGATACGCAGTATTTT.

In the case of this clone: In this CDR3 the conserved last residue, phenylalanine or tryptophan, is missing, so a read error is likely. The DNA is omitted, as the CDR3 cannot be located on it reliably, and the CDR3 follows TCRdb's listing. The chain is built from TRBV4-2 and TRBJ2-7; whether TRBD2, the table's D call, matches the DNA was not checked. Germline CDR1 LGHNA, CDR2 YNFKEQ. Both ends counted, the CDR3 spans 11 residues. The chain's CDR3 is CASSQPSGGCA.

CDR3: CASSPDWRGVPSQYF. Here the CDR3 DNA reads TGTGCCAGCAGCCCCGATTGGCGGGGGGTCCCGTCACAGTACTTC. V and J are TRBV9 and TRBJ2-5; the match to TRBD2 covers 8 bases. The germline gives CDR1 SGDLS, CDR2 YYNGEE. This CDR3 spans 15 amino acids. Losses at the gene ends were 4 bases for V and 11 bases for J; bases not matched to a gene: 16.

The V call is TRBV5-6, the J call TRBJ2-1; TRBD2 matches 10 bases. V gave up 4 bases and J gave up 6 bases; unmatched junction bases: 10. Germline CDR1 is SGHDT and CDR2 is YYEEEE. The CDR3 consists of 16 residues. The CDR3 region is CASSPGASGGINEQFF. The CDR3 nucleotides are TGTGCCAGCAGCCCTGGGGCTAGCGGGGGAATCAATGAGCAGTTCTTC.

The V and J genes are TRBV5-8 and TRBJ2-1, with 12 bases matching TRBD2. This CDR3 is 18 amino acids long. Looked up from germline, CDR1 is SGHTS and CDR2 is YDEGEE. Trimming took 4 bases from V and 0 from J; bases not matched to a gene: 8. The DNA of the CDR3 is TGTGCCAGCAGCAGCCTAGCGGGGGGGCCTGGCTCCTACAATGAGCAGTTCTTC. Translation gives CASSSLAGGPGSYNEQFF. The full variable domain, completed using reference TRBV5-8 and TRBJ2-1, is EAGVTQSPTHLIKTRGQQATLRCSPISGHTSVYWYQQALGLGLQFLLWYDEGEERNRGNFPPRFSGRQFPNYSSELNVNALELEDSALYLCASSSLAGGPGSYNEQFFGPGTRLTVL.

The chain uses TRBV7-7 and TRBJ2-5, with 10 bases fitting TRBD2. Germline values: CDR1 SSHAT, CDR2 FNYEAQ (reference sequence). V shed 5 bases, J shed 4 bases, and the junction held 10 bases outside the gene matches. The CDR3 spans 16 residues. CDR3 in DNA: TGTGCCAGCAGCCAAAATAGCGGGGGGTTCCGAGAGACCCAGTACTTC. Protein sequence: CASSQNSGGFRETQYF.

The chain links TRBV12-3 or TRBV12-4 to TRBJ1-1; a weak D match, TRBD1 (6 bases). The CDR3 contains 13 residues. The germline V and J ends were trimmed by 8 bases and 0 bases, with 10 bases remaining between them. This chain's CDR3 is CASQGQMNTEAFF. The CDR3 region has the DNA TGTGCCAGCCAGGGGCAGATGAACACTGAAGCTTTCTTT.

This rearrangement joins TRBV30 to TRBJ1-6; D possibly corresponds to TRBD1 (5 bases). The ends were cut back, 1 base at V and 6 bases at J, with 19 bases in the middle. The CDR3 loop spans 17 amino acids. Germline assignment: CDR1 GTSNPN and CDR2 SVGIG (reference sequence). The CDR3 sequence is CAWSGTRDFFGNSPLHF. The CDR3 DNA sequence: TGTGCCTGGAGTGGGACCCGGGACTTTTTTGGTAATTCACCCCTCCACTTT. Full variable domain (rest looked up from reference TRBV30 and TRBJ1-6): SQTIHQWPATLVQPVGSPLSLECTVEGTSNPNLYWYRQAAGRGLQLLFYSVGIGQISSEVPQNLSASRPQDRQFILSSKKLLLSDSGFYLCAWSGTRDFFGNSPLHFGNGTRLTVT.

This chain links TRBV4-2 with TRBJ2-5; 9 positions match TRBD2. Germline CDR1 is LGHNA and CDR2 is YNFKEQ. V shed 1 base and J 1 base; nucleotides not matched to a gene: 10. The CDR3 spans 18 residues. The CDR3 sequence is CASSQGSLAGARQETQYF. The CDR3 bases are TGTGCCAGCAGCCAAGGATCTTTAGCGGGGGCCCGCCAAGAGACCCAGTACTTC.

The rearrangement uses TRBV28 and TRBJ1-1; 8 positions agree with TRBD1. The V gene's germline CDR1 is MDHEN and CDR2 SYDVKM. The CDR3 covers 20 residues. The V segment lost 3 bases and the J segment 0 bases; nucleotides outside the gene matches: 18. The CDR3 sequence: CASSFRGPDREIFMNTEAFF. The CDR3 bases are TGTGCCAGCAGTTTTAGGGGACCGGACAGGGAAATTTTCATGAACACTGAAGCTTTCTTT. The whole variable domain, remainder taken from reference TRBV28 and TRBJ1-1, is DVKVTQSSRYLVKRTGEKVFLECVQDMDHENMFWYRQDPGLGLRLIYFSYDVKMKEKGDIPEGYSVSREKKERFSLILESASTNQTSMYLCASSFRGPDREIFMNTEAFFGQGTRLTVV.

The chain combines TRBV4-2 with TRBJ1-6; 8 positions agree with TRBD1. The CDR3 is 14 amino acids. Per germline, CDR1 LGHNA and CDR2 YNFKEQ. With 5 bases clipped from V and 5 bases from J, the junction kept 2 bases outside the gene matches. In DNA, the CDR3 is TGTGCCAGCAGCACGACAGGGGATAATTCACCCCTCCACTTT. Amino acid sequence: CASSTTGDNSPLHF.

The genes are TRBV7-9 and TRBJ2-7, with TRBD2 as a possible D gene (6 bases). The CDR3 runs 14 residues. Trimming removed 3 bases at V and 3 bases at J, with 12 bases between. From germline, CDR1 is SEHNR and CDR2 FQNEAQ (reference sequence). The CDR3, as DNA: TGTGCCAGCAGCTTTGGGACTCGCGACTACGAGCAGTACTTC. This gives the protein CASSFGTRDYEQYF.

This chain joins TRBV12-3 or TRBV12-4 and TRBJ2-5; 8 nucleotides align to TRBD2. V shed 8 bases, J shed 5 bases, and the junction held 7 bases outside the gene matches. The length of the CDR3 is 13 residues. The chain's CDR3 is CASGSGGHETQYF. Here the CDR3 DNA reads TGTGCCAGCGGTTCGGGGGGGCACGAGACCCAGTACTTC.

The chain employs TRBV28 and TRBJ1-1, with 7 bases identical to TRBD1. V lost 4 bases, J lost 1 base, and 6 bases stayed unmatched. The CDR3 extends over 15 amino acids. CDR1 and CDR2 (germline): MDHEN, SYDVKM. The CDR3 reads CASSSPGGRNTEAFF. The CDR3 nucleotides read TGTGCCAGCAGTTCCCCAGGGGGACGGAACACTGAAGCTTTCTTT.

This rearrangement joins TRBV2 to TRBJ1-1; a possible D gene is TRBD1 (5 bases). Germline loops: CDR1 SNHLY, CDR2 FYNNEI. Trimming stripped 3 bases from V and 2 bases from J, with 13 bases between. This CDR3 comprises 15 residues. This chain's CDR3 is CASSEGRDRNTEAFF. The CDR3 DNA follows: TGTGCCAGCAGTGAGGGCAGGGACCGAAACACTGAAGCTTTCTTT.

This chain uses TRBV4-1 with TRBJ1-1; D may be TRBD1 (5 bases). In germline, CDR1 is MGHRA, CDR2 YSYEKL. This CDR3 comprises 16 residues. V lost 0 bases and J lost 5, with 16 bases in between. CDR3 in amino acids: CASSQEGRQGWTEAFF. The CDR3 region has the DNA TGCGCCAGCAGCCAAGAAGGGAGGCAGGGTTGGACTGAAGCTTTCTTT.

The CDR3 bases are TGTGCCAGCAGCGCAGGGAATTCCTATAATTCACCCCTCCACTTT. Residues: CASSAGNSYNSPLHF. The chain recombines TRBV11-3 with TRBJ1-6, with a tentative D call TRBD1 (5 bases). The CDR3 is made up of 15 amino acids. The germline V gene has CDR1 SGHNT and CDR2 YENEEA. With 5 bases removed from V and 1 base from J, the gap between germline ends came to 9 bases.